This paragraph covers one T cell receptor (beta chain) sequence. Its antigen remains unidentified. Base-call qualities are not available, and no considerably larger clone is one nucleotide away. Collaborating institutions collected whole blood in K2EDTA tubes following their own protocols. For TCRbeta analysis, collaborator samples were shipped as frozen whole blood, as isolated PBMCs, or as DNA extracted from either sample type. In the germline V gene (reference sequence), CDR1 corresponds to LGHDT and CDR2 to YNNKEL. Reading from cysteine to phenylalanine, the CDR3 counts 11 amino acids. The read is trimmed to its CDR3 DNA, 33 bases read in frame from base 1. V drops 1 base and J drops 12 bases, leaving 7 bases in between. This sample stems from a study of blood T cell repertoires in COVID-19 (TCRdb year 2020). As for the study more broadly: Samples from collaborators originated in the United States, Italy and Spain and spanned both the acute and convalescent phases of COVID-19. The prospective study material was composed of cDNA or gDNA derived from T cells, B-cell-depleted T cells, or PBMCs. The dataset comprised deeply sampled blood TCRbeta repertoires from subjects exposed to, actively infected with, or recovered from COVID-19. The repertoires were made available in a free public database intended to serve as a resource for research on the immune response to SARS-CoV-2. Samples were obtained from the ongoing ImmuneRACE study (first 160 participants) and from about 1,300 subjects provided by 6 global collaborators. Nearly every sample came with metadata listing a de-identified subject ID, COVID-19 status, age in years and sex. Where available, HLA class I and class II types were obtained from metadata supplied by the sample provider rather than from assay-based typing.

The paper's findings and limits, for the study overall: The amount of clinical and demographic metadata varied by source and participant and was provided uncurated.

The immunoSEQ Assay, a bias-controlled multiplex PCR, was used to amplify TCRbeta CDR3 regions from genomic DNA. As for the authors' bioinformatics: The number of nucleated cells in each sample was estimated by amplification of reference gene primers within the assay. Sequence reads were collapsed and filtered to measure the absolute abundance of every unique TCRbeta CDR3 rearrangement. For each sample, productive Simpson clonality was calculated as the square root of Simpson's diversity index across productive rearrangements. TCRdb stores this immuneACCESS table with in-frame sequences only. Part of the clones is absent; in the studies checked, under half of the shortfall reflects unresolved V genes, and no reason is known for the rest. The V and J calls and clone size were taken over from that table, and D and trimming were inferred from the DNA. The table for this sample lists fewer than 150,000 clones; 84% of them were counted only once. The ten most abundant clones make up roughly 12% of the sample.

The sample taken for sequencing was peripheral blood. The sequence was collected from a human donor in a cohort sampled during active COVID-19. The receptor chain draws on TRBV3-1 (or the pseudogene TRBV3-2) and TRBJ2-1, with TRBD1 as a weak D call on 6 bases. The base sequence is TGTGCCAGCAGCCAAGGCAGGGGGCAGTTCTTC. Its coded protein is CASSQGRGQFF.